Included here is one T cell receptor beta chain sequence, with context. No antigen is known for it. The CDR3 totals 15 residues. V lost 5 bases to trimming and J lost 0 bases, with 13 bases between them. CDR1 SGHTA and CDR2 FQGNSA come from the germline V gene. Peripheral blood, about 9.4 milliliters per donor, was collected. Total RNA was extracted at no less than 5 micrograms per sample. A J-beta primer mix and a sample-barcoded 5' primer were used in a second PCR of about 7 to 12 cycles. One entry per CDR3 protein, called by TCRdb with MiXCR from the 5' RACE reads. The sample records 950,000 to 1,200,000 distinct CDR3 sequences, approximately 38% being singletons. The data belong to a study of blood T cells in healthy people across ages. Findings of the study overall: Leaving the PBMCs unsorted stopped any conclusive comparison of naive versus antigen-experienced cells.

The gene calls are TRBV7-2 and TRBJ1-1; D ambiguous. The clonotype comes from a man between 18 and 29 years old in good health. The sample taken for sequencing was blood. CDR3 protein: CASSRARHLNTEAFF. In DNA, the CDR3 is TGTGCCAGCAGCAGGGCAAGACACCTGAACACTGAAGCTTTCTTT.